The rows below give T cell receptor beta chains drawn from one sample of a study of long-term antiretroviral therapy in people with HIV. Assay used: immunoSEQ multiplex PCR; TCRdb lists only in-frame clones, some missing. The sample has around 40,000 clones, 85% to 95% seen once. The sequences come from unsorted PBMCs, collected 4.1 years after starting antiretroviral therapy. Receptor source: a woman in her forties or fifties with HIV. The conserved cysteine and the conserved F or W are not part of the CDR3 here.

J	V	CDR3
TRBJ2-3	TRBV2	ASRRDRGLSDTQY
TRBJ2-6	TRBV7-6	ASSSKGTVDSGANVLT
TRBJ1-3	TRBV9	ASSVVDLAVTGRTGNTIY
TRBJ1-2	TRBV4-3	ASSVSSEALYGYT
TRBJ1-1	TRBV5-1	ASSLDIMNTEAF
TRBJ2-7	TRBV2	ASSGDGSEQY
TRBJ1-1	TRBV10-3	AISGGQGTEAF
TRBJ1-2	TRBV2	ASRDRDRGGYT
TRBJ2-1	TRBV5-6	ASSLGRGSPWDEQF
TRBJ2-5	TRBV18	ASSPGETQY
TRBJ1-6	TRBV11-2	ASSLVENSPLH
TRBJ1-2	TRBV9	ASSVRDRALIPYGYT
TRBJ1-1	TRBV6-6	ASSWDKISEAF
TRBJ1-3	TRBV7-2	ASSPGTVSGNTIY
TRBJ1-4	TRBV5-1	ASRDQGGNEKLF
TRBJ2-7	TRBV19	ASSRVQRGISIEQY
TRBJ1-4	TRBV4-1	ASSFRPPGQGAGTNEKLF
TRBJ1-1	TRBV6-1	ASSKMDRGGTEAF
TRBJ1-3	TRBV11-3	ASSLKAGSGNTIY
TRBJ2-1	TRBV6-5	ASSPDGVNEQF
TRBJ1-6	TRBV4-1	ASSQVDLIVYNSPLH
TRBJ2-1	TRBV6-6	ASKGPRSSYNEQF
TRBJ2-1	TRBV6-6	ASSRPARSYNEQF
TRBJ2-7	TRBV7-2	ASSLGGTGTYEQY
TRBJ1-6	TRBV19	ASSMLGDSPLH
TRBJ1-4	TRBV30	AWSKGTATNEKLF
TRBJ2-5	TRBV2	ASGTRKETQY
TRBJ2-7	TRBV7-2	ASSLDPRSNYEQY
TRBJ1-5	TRBV5-3	ARGQGKVQPQH
TRBJ2-3	TRBV18	ASSPQPVTDTQY
TRBJ1-6	TRBV4-1	ASSQGDLNSPLH
TRBJ2-1	TRBV6-5	ASSSRGNEQF
TRBJ2-2	TRBV5-8	ASRSRDRGDTGELF
TRBJ2-7	TRBV25-1	ASSEAGRGEQY
TRBJ1-2	TRBV30	AWSDTRRGGYT
TRBJ2-5	TRBV5-4	ASSLGTGALQETQY
TRBJ2-6	TRBV6-5	ASTKLEANVLT
TRBJ2-1	TRBV7-8	ASSGPPYNEQF
TRBJ1-1	TRBV29-1	SVGRGVNTEAF
TRBJ1-5	TRBV30	AWSYRGRDQPQH
TRBJ2-7	TRBV14	ASSQDGGRDYEQY
TRBJ1-2	TRBV5-1	ASSAGTGNLNYGYT
TRBJ2-3	TRBV4-1	ASSQDTGTSDSRTQY
TRBJ1-5	TRBV5-1	ASSLDRGDQPQH
TRBJ2-3	TRBV7-9	ASSPSGGVDTQY
TRBJ2-1	TRBV5-5	ASSIYSYNEQF
TRBJ2-7	TRBV2	ASSVTALGTAYEQY
TRBJ1-4	TRBV14	ASSQWSRTDPTNEKLF
TRBJ1-3	TRBV10-3	ATRLGSGNTIY
TRBJ2-7	TRBV2	ASSEAYEQY
TRBJ2-2	TRBV9	ASSFYDGTGELF
TRBJ2-6	TRBV2	ASSDLHSGANVLT
TRBJ2-3	TRBV19	ASSNPGQKEDTQY
TRBJ2-7	TRBV5-1	ASSFKEGWQY
TRBJ2-1	TRBV6-4	ASSPTSGGVGEQF
TRBJ2-3	TRBV10-3	AIKPDREGGTDTQY
TRBJ2-5	TRBV7-9	ASSLVGAGETQY